The 11 T cell receptor beta chains reported below all come from one sample, sequenced in a study of T cells in Graves' hyperthyroidism and ophthalmopathy. The source material, RNA transcripts, was used to amplify TCR beta CDR3 regions. RT-PCR in the first round (using the HTBI primer set) targeted the TCR CDR3. TCRdb recomputed calls from the multiplex PCR reads with MiXCR, one row per CDR3 protein. The sample shows about 47,000 distinct CDR3 sequences, roughly 51% of them seen only once. Input material: peripheral blood or thyroid tissue (not recorded which). Every receptor here comes from a man between 18 and 35 years old with Graves' hyperthyroidism.

This clonotype was recorded many times. This chain links TRBV7-2 with TRBJ2-7, with 14 bases fitting TRBD2. The CDR3 is 16 amino acids. Trimming cost V 5 bases and J 2 bases; bases outside gene matches: 5. Germline CDR1 is SGHTA and CDR2 is FQGNSA. The CDR3 bases are TGTGCCAGCAGCAGGACTAGCGGGAGGTCACCCTACGAGCAGTACTTC. It specifies CASSRTSGRSPYEQYF.

This chain links TRBV11-2 with TRBJ1-4; 7 bases fit TRBD1. This CDR3 has 15 amino acids. Looked up from germline, CDR1 is SGHAT and CDR2 is FQNNGV. V was pared by 5 bases and J by 3 bases, with 6 bases of the junction left unmatched. The CDR3, as DNA: TGTGCCAGCAGCACCACCGACAGGGCTAATGAAAAACTGTTTTTT. Translation: CASSTTDRANEKLFF.

Only one count was recorded for this clonotype. V gene TRBV15 combines with J gene TRBJ2-2, with a tentative D call TRBD1 (6 bases). Germline assignment: CDR1 LNHNV and CDR2 YYDKDF (reference sequence). The germline V and J ends were trimmed by 5 bases and 6 bases, with 13 bases remaining between them. The length of the CDR3 is 14 residues. The CDR3 DNA reads TGTGCCACCAGCGAGAGCAGGGGTTCCGGGGAGCTGTTTTTT. Its protein is CATSESRGSGELFF.

This rearrangement joins TRBV12-3 or TRBV12-4 to TRBJ2-7; 13 nucleotides line up with TRBD2. The CDR3 length is 14 residues. Germline trimming cut 6 bases from V and 9 bases from J; bases unmatched to any gene: 8. CDR3 coding DNA: TGTGCCAGCAGCCAGGGACTAGCGGGGCCGTCGCAGTACTTC. This encodes CASSQGLAGPSQYF.

The chain is built from TRBV15 and TRBJ1-2; 7 positions match TRBD1. Germline V gene lookup returns CDR1 LNHNV and CDR2 YYDKDF (reference sequence). The J segment lost 7 bases and the V segment lost 2 bases, leaving 1 base of the junction unmatched. The CDR3 runs to 12 residues. The CDR3 region is CATSRNRGGYTF. CDR3 in DNA: TGTGCCACCAGCAGAAACAGGGGTGGCTACACCTTC.

This clonotype was found once. This chain connects TRBV10-3 to TRBJ1-2, with 7 bases matching TRBD1. The CDR3 totals 13 residues. Germline assignment: CDR1 ENHRY and CDR2 SYGVKD. The V segment lost 10 bases and the J segment 3 bases; nucleotides outside the gene matches: 8. The CDR3 DNA reads as TGTGCCAACAGGGGTGGGGAACACTATGGCTACACCTTC. Encoded protein: CANRGGEHYGYTF.

The rearrangement links TRBV20-1 to TRBJ1-5; weak D call: TRBD1 (6 bases). This CDR3 has 14 amino acids. Germline values: CDR1 DFQATT, CDR2 SNEGSKA (reference sequence). The ends were cut back, 0 bases at V and 4 bases at J, with 10 bases in the middle. As DNA, the CDR3 is TGCAGTGCTAGAGAGGGACACCTTAATCAGCCCCAGCATTTT. It encodes CSAREGHLNQPQHF.

In its sample, this clonotype was seen many times. This chain joins TRBV27 and TRBJ1-4; no clear D. This CDR3 is 16 amino acids long. Germline lookup yields CDR1 MNHEY and CDR2 SMNVEV (reference sequence). Trimming removed 2 bases from V and 3 bases from J, with 13 bases in between. The CDR3 nucleotides are TGTGCCAGCAGTTTAAAGGCGACCAGGCCTAATGAAAAACTGTTTTTT. Translating it yields CASSLKATRPNEKLFF.

The sample holds many counts of this clonotype. This chain's CDR3 is CASSLGTANQETQYF. The CDR3 DNA follows: TGTGCCAGCAGCTTAGGGACAGCCAACCAAGAGACCCAGTACTTC. The chain uses TRBV7-2 and TRBJ2-5; tentative D call: TRBD1 (6 bases). Germline values: CDR1 SGHTA, CDR2 FQGNSA. The length of the CDR3 is 15 residues. Trimming removed 1 base at V and 0 bases at J, with 9 bases between.

The chain carries TRBV7-6 and TRBJ2-5; TRBD1 aligns across 8 bases. Germline V lookup: CDR1 SGHVS, CDR2 FNYEAQ. Trimming took 1 base from V and 5 from J; bases not matched to a gene: 0. This CDR3 has 13 amino acids. The CDR3 nucleotides are TGTGCCAGCAGCTTAGGACAGGGGGAGACCCAGTACTTC. Translation gives CASSLGQGETQYF.

The V call is TRBV13, the J call TRBJ2-7; 10 bases fit TRBD1. J lost 3 bases, V lost 3 bases, and 8 bases had no gene match. CDR1 and CDR2 from the germline V gene are PRHDT and FYEKMQ (reference sequence). The CDR3 totals 16 residues. CDR3 loop: CASSFSFGDRGYEQYF. CDR3 DNA: TGTGCCAGCAGCTTTTCCTTTGGGGACAGGGGCTACGAGCAGTACTTC.